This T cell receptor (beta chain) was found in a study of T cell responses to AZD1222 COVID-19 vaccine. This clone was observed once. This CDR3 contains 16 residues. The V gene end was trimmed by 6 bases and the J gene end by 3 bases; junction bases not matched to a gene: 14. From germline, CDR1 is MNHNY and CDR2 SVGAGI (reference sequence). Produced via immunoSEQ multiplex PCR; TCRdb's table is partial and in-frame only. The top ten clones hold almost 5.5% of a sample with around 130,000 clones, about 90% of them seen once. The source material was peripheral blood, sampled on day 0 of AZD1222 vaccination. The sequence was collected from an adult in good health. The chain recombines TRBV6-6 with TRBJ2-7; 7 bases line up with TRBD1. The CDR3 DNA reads TGTGCCAGCAGACAGGCAGCCGGGACAGCAGACTACGAGCAGTACTTC. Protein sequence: CASRQAAGTADYEQYF.